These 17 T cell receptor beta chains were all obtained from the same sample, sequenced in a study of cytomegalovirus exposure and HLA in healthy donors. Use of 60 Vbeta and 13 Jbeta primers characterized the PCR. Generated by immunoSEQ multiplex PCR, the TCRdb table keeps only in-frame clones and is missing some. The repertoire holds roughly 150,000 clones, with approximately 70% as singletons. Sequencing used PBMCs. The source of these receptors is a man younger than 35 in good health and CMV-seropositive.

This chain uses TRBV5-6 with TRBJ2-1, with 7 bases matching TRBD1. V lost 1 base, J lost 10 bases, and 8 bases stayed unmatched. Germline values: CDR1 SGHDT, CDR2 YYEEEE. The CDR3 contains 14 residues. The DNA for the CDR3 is TGTGCCAGCAGCTTGCCTTCGATAGGGGGCGAGCAGTTCTTC. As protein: CASSLPSIGGEQFF.

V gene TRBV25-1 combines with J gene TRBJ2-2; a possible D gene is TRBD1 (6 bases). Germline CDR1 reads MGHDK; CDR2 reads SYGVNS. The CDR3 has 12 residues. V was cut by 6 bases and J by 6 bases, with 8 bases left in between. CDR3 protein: CASSAGAGELFF. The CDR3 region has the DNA TGTGCCAGCAGCGCAGGGGCCGGGGAGCTGTTTTTT.

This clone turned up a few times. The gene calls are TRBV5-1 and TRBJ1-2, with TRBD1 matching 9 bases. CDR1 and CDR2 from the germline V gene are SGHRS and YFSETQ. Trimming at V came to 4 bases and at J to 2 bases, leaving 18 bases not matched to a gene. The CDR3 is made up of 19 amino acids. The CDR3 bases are TGCGCCAGCAGCGGCCAATGGGGACAGGGATATAAAGTGAACTATGGCTACACCTTC. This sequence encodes CASSGQWGQGYKVNYGYTF.

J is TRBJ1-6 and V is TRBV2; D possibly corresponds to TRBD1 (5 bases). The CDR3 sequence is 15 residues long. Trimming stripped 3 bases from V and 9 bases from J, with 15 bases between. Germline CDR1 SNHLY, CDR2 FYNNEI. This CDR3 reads CASSDQGRVGSPLHF. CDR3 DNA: TGTGCCAGCAGTGACCAGGGAAGGGTAGGTTCACCCCTCCACTTT.

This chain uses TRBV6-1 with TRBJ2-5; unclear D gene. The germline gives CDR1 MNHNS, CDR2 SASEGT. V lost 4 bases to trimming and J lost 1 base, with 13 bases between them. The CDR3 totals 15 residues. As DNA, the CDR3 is TGTGCCAGCAGTGTCGGCGGCAGACCCCAAGAGACCCAGTACTTC. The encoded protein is CASSVGGRPQETQYF.

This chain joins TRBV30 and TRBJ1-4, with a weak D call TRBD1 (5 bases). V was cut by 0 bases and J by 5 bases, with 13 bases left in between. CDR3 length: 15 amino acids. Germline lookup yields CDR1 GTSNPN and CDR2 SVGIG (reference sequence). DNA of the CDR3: TGTGCCTGGAGTGTACGGGGGGGGATAAATGAAAAACTGTTTTTT. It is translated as CAWSVRGGINEKLFF.

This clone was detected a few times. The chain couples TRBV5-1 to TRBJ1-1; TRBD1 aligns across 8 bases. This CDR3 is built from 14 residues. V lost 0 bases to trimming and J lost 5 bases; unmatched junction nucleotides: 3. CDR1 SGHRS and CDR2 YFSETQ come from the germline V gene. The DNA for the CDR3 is TGCGCCAGCAGCTTGGCAGGGGGCGTAACTGAAGCTTTCTTT. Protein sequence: CASSLAGGVTEAFF.

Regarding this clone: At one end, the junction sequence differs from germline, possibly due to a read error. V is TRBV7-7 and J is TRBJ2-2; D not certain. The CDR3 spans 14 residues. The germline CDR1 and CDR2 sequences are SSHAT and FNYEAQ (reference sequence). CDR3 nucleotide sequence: TGTGCTAGCAGCTTAGCCGTCAACACCGGGGAGCTGTTTTTT. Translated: CASSLAVNTGELFF.

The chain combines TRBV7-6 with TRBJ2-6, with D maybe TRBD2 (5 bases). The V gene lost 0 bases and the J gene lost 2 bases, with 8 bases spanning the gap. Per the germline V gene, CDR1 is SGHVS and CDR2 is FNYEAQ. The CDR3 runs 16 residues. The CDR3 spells CASSLAGRAGANVLTF. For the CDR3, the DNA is TGTGCCAGCAGCTTAGCCGGGCGGGCTGGGGCCAACGTCCTGACTTTC. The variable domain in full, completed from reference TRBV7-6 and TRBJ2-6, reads GAGVSQSPRYKVTKRGQDVALRCDPISGHVSLYWYRQALGQGPEFLTYFNYEAQQDKSGLPNDRFSAERPEGSISTLTIQRTEQRDSAMYRCASSLAGRAGANVLTFGAGSRLTVL.

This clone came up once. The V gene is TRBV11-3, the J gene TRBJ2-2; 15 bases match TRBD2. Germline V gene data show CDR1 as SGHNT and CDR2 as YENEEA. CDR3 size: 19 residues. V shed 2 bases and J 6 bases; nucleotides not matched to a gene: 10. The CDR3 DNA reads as TGTGCCAGCAGCTTAATCGAAGGACTAGCGGGAGGGCCCCCCGGGGAGCTGTTTTTT. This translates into CASSLIEGLAGGPPGELFF.

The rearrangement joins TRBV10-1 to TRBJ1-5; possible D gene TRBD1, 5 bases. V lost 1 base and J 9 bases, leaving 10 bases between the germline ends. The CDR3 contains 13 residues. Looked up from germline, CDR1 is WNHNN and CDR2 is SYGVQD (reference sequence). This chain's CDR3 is CASSELRQGPQHF. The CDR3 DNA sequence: TGCGCCAGCAGTGAGTTAAGGCAGGGGCCCCAGCATTTT.

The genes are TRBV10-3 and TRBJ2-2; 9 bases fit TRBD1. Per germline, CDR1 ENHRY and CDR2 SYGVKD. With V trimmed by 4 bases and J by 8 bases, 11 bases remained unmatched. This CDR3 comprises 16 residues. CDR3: CAISAGQGGFRGELFF. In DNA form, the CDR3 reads TGTGCCATCAGTGCGGGACAGGGCGGTTTTAGAGGGGAGCTGTTTTTT.

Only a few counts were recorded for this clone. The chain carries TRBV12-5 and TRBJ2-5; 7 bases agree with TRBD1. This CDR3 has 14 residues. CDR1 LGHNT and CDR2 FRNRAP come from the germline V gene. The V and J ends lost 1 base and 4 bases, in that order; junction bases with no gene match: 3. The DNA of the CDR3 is TGTGCTAGTGGTTTGGAGGGACAGAGAGAGACCCAGTACTTC. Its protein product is CASGLEGQRETQYF.

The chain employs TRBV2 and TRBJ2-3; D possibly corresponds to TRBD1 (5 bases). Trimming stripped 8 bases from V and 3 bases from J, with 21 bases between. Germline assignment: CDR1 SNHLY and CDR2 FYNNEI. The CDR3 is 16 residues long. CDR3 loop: CASLRQGNRQTDTQYF. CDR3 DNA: TGTGCCAGCCTCCGGCAGGGCAATAGACAAACAGATACGCAGTATTTT.

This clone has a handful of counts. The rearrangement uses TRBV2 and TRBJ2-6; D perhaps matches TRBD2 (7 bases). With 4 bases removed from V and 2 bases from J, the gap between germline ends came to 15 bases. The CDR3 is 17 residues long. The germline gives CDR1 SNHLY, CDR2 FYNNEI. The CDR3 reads CASSGGGRGPGANVLTF. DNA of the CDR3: TGTGCCAGCAGTGGGGGGGGCAGGGGCCCTGGGGCCAACGTCCTGACTTTC.

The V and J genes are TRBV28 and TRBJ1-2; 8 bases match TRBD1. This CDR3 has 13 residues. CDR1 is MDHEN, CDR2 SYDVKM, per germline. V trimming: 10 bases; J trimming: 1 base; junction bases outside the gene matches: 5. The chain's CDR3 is CATQQGVNYGYTF. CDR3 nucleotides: TGTGCCACCCAACAGGGGGTTAACTATGGCTACACCTTC.

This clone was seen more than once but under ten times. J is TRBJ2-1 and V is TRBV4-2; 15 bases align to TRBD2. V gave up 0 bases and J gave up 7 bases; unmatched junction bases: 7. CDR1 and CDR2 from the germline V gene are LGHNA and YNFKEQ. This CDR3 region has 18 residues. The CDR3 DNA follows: TGTGCCAGCAGCCAAGACCGGACTAGCGGGAGGGCTGGAAATGAGCAGTTCTTC. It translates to CASSQDRTSGRAGNEQFF.